Following are 5 T cell receptor beta chains from one sample sequenced in a study of T cells expressing NK-cell markers. Following a re-call of the 5' RACE reads, TCRdb has one entry per CDR3 protein and lacks DNA. This sample's table reports 200,000 to 300,000 distinct CDR3 sequences. Sequencing used blood T cells: a sorted CD56 or NKG2C T cell subset, CD4+ or CD8+ T cells, or bulk PBMC T cells (not recorded which). These receptor sequences come from a man in his late teens or twenties in good health.

This chain uses TRBV25-1 with TRBJ2-3. Germline V gene data show CDR1 as MGHDK and CDR2 as SYGVNS. This CDR3 is 16 amino acids long. This CDR3 is CASSEYRVLFLDTQYF.

This chain links TRBV4-2 with TRBJ2-1; TCRdb calls TRBD2, which cannot be checked without DNA. CDR3 length: 12 amino acids. Germline CDR1 LGHNA, CDR2 YNFKEQ. CDR3: CASSQVAREQFF.

The J gene is TRBJ2-7, the V gene TRBV12-3 or TRBV12-4; TCRdb picks TRBD2, but there is no DNA to check that call. The CDR3 sequence is 13 residues long. Here the CDR3 reads CASSFREVDEQYF.

The chain has TRBV29-1 and TRBJ2-7; TCRdb calls TRBD2, which cannot be checked without DNA. This CDR3 contains 14 residues. From germline, CDR1 is SQVTM and CDR2 ANQGSEA. The CDR3 sequence: CSVRGTSGNYEQYF.

The chain uses TRBV27 and TRBJ1-2; the D call of TRBD1 rests on TCRdb alone, since no DNA is present to check it. The germline gives CDR1 MNHEY, CDR2 SMNVEV (reference sequence). CDR3 length: 11 amino acids. The CDR3 here is CASRSGGGYTF.